The 16 T cell receptor beta chains below were found in one sample sequenced in a study of CXCR3-negative and CXCR3-positive naive CD8 T cells. 5' RACE that incorporated UMI labels was used to prepare the TRB cDNA libraries. TCRdb reprocessed the 5' RACE reads and keeps a single row for each CDR3 protein, giving no DNA. Recorded for this sample: tens of thousands of distinct CDR3 sequences. The sequencing input was memory CD8+ T cells from blood. The receptors stem from a human donor in good health. Some clones in this sample may be carry-over from other donors' samples.

CDR3: CSAPPSSATEAFF. The chain employs TRBV20-1 and TRBJ1-1. Germline CDR1 and CDR2: DFQATT and SNEGSKA (reference sequence). This CDR3 is built from 13 residues.

This clonotype ranks as medium-sized in terms of frequency. This CDR3 is CASSQGGAGVPQPQHF. V usage is TRBV7-8 and J usage is TRBJ1-5; TCRdb outputs TRBD1, but without DNA this stays unchecked. CDR1 SGHVS and CDR2 FQNEAQ come from the germline V gene. The CDR3 is 16 residues long.

The rearrangement links TRBV27 to TRBJ2-6; the TRBD2 assignment by TCRdb is unverifiable without DNA. Germline V gene lookup returns CDR1 MNHEY and CDR2 SMNVEV (reference sequence). The CDR3 loop spans 17 amino acids. CDR3 sequence: CASSQAGGSSGANVLTF.

The genes are TRBV4-3 and TRBJ2-7; the TCRdb D gene call, TRBD1, has no DNA to confirm it. This CDR3 region has 16 residues. Germline CDR1 reads LGHNA; CDR2 reads YSLEER. The chain's CDR3 is CASSQDRGGSSYEQYF.

The chain is built from TRBV4-2 and TRBJ2-2; TCRdb picks TRBD1, but there is no DNA to check that call. Germline V lookup: CDR1 LGHNA, CDR2 YNFKEQ. There are 17 residues in the CDR3. This CDR3 is CASSPTDSGSGSGELFF.

CDR3 region: CASSPSAGPIDGQFF. The chain combines TRBV9 with TRBJ2-1; TCRdb proposes TRBD2, but this gene call is untestable without DNA. CDR3 size: 15 residues. Germline V gene lookup returns CDR1 SGDLS and CDR2 YYNGEE.

The chain couples TRBV9 to TRBJ1-4; the D call of TRBD1 rests on TCRdb alone, since no DNA is present to check it. Germline CDR1 reads SGDLS; CDR2 reads YYNGEE. This CDR3 has 14 amino acids. CDR3 loop: CASSVGGVNEKLFF. The whole variable domain, remainder taken from reference TRBV9 and TRBJ1-4, is DSGVTQTPKHLITATGQRVTLRCSPRSGDLSVYWYQQSLDQGLQFLIQYYNGEERAKGNILERFSAQQFPDLHSELNLSSLELGDSALYFCASSVGGVNEKLFFGSGTQLSVL.

The V call is TRBV12-3 or TRBV12-4, the J call TRBJ1-5; TCRdb's D gene call, TRBD1, goes unchecked for lack of DNA. The CDR3 totals 15 residues. CDR3 protein: CASTFGTDSNQPQHF.

The chain couples TRBV27 to TRBJ1-6. Germline-derived CDR1 and CDR2 are MNHEY and SMNVEV (reference sequence). There are 15 residues in the CDR3. CDR3 amino acids: CASSWGGSYNSPLHF.

V usage is TRBV29-1 and J usage is TRBJ1-1. Germline V lookup: CDR1 SQVTM, CDR2 ANQGSEA. The CDR3 has 11 residues. The chain's CDR3 is CSVEFDSEAFF.

The chain combines TRBV6-5 with TRBJ2-1; the TRBD2 assignment by TCRdb is unverifiable without DNA. The CDR3 runs 22 residues. Germline V gene sequence: CDR1 MNHEY, CDR2 SVGAGI. The CDR3 region is CASSYRNTGTSGGGFPYNEQFF.

The V and J genes are TRBV29-1 and TRBJ2-7. Germline assignment: CDR1 SQVTM and CDR2 ANQGSEA. The CDR3 has 13 residues. This CDR3 is CSVVVRSSYEQYF.

This chain uses TRBV7-9 with TRBJ2-3; TCRdb's assignment of TRBD1 cannot be checked, as there is no DNA. The CDR3 runs 14 residues. Germline V gene data show CDR1 as SEHNR and CDR2 as FQNEAQ (reference sequence). The CDR3 sequence is CASSLTGVRDTQYF.

J is TRBJ2-3 and V is TRBV6-2 or TRBV6-3; the TCRdb D gene call, TRBD1, has no DNA to confirm it. This CDR3 contains 14 residues. Per germline, CDR1 MNHEY and CDR2 SVGEGT. The CDR3 sequence is CASSLTGEADTQYF.

The gene calls are TRBV5-1 and TRBJ2-1; TCRdb's D call of TRBD2 is untestable without DNA. CDR1 is SGHRS, CDR2 YFSETQ, per germline. CDR3 length: 14 amino acids. The CDR3 loop is CASSSSGGYNEQFF. The full variable domain, with the rest looked up from reference TRBV5-1 and TRBJ2-1, is KAGVTQTPRYLIKTRGQQVTLSCSPISGHRSVSWYQQTPGQGLQFLFEYFSETQRNKGNFPGRFSGRQFSNSRSEMNVSTLELGDSALYLCASSSSGGYNEQFFGPGTRLTVL.

The chain links TRBV28 to TRBJ2-7; TCRdb proposes TRBD1, but this gene call is untestable without DNA. This CDR3 comprises 13 residues. Germline loops: CDR1 MDHEN, CDR2 SYDVKM. The CDR3 here is CASKGQGIHEQYF. Filled out from reference TRBV28 and TRBJ2-7, the complete variable domain reads DVKVTQSSRYLVKRTGEKVFLECVQDMDHENMFWYRQDPGLGLRLIYFSYDVKMKEKGDIPEGYSVSREKKERFSLILESASTNQTSMYLCASKGQGIHEQYFGPGTRLTVT.